This TCR beta chain was observed in a study of CXCR3 chemokines and chemotherapy response in bladder cancer. This CDR3 has 12 amino acids. V shed 1 base and J shed 3 bases, with 4 bases lying between them. Per the germline V gene, CDR1 is SEHNR and CDR2 is FQNEAQ (reference sequence). One entry per CDR3 protein results from TCRdb running MiXCR on the PCR reads. Here the sample spans a few thousand distinct CDR3 sequences, 6.5% to 9% being singletons. This clonotype was detected many times. The chain is built from TRBV7-9 and TRBJ2-7, with unresolved D. Collection took place from a patient whose treatment included neoadjuvant chemotherapy. This TCR derives from a human donor with bladder cancer that responded to neoadjuvant chemotherapy. CDR3 sequence: CASSLGSYEQYF. The CDR3 coding sequence is TGTGCCAGCAGCTTAGGCAGCTACGAGCAGTACTTC.